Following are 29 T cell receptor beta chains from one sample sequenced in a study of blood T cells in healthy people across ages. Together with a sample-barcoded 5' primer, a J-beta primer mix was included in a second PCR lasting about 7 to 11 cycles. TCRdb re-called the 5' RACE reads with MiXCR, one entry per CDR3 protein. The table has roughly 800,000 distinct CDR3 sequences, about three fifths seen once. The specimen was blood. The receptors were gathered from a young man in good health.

The CDR3 protein is CASGLVRTGAAYEQYF. CDR3 DNA: TGTGCTAGTGGTTTGGTACGAACAGGGGCGGCCTACGAGCAGTACTTC. V and J are TRBV12-5 and TRBJ2-7, with 7 bases lining up with TRBD1. Germline values: CDR1 LGHNT, CDR2 FRNRAP. The CDR3 covers 16 residues. Germline trimming cut 0 bases from V and 2 bases from J; bases unmatched to any gene: 7. Complete variable domain (other parts from reference TRBV12-5 and TRBJ2-7): DARVTQTPRHKVTEMGQEVTMRCQPILGHNTVFWYRQTMMQGLELLAYFRNRAPLDDSGMPKDRFSAEMPDATLATLKIQPSEPRDSAVYFCASGLVRTGAAYEQYFGPGTRLTVT.

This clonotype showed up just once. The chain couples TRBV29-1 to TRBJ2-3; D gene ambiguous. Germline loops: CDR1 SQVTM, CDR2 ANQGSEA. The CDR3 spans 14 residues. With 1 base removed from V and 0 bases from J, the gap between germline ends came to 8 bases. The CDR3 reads CSVEGRTSTDTQYF. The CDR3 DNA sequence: TGCAGCGTTGAAGGCCGCACTAGCACAGATACGCAGTATTTT.

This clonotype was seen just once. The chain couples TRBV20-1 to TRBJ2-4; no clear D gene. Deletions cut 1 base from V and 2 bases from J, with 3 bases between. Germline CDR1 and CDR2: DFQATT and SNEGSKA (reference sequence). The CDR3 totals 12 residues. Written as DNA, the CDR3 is TGCAGTGCTAGAGGTCCCAAAAACATTCAGTACTTC. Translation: CSARGPKNIQYF.

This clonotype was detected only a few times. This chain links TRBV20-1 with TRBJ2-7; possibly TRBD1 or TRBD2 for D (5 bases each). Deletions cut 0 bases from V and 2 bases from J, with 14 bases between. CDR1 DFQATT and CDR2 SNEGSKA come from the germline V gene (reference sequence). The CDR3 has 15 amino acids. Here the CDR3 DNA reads TGCAGTGCTAGAGATTCCGGTACGGGACCCTACGAGCAGTACTTC. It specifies CSARDSGTGPYEQYF.

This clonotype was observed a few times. The CDR3 loop is CSAFTASQETQYF. The CDR3 DNA reads TGCAGTGCCTTTACTGCGAGCCAAGAGACCCAGTACTTC. The chain recombines TRBV20-1 with TRBJ2-5; D unresolved. Per germline, CDR1 DFQATT and CDR2 SNEGSKA (reference sequence). The CDR3 has 13 amino acids. V gave up 6 bases and J gave up 1 base, with 12 bases separating them.

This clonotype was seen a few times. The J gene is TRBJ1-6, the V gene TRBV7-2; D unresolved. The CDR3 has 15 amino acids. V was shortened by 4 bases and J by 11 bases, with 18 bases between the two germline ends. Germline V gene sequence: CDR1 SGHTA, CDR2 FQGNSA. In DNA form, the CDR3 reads TGTGCCAGCAGCTCATCCCCCAGGTTGATTCCACCCCTCCACTTT. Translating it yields CASSSSPRLIPPLHF.

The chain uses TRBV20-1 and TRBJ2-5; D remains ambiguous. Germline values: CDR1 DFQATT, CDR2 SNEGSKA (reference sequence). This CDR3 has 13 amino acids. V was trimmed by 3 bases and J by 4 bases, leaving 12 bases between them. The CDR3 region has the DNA TGCAGTGCTAGTCGTTTCACCGGAGAGACCCAGTACTTC. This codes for CSASRFTGETQYF.

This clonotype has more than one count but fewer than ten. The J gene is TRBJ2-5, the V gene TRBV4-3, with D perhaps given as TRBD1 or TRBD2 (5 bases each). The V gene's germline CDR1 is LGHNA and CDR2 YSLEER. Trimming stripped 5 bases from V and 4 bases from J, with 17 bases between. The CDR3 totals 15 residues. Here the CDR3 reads CASSNFLGPTETQYF. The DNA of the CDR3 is TGCGCCAGCAGCAACTTCCTGGGACCGACAGAGACCCAGTACTTC.

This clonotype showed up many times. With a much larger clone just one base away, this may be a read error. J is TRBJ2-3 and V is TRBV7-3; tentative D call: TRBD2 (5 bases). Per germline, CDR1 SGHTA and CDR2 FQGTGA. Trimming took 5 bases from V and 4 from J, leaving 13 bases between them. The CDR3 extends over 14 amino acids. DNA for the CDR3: TGTGCCAGCAGCGCAACTAGTTTCGCAGATACGCAGTATTTT. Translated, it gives CASSATSFADTQYF.

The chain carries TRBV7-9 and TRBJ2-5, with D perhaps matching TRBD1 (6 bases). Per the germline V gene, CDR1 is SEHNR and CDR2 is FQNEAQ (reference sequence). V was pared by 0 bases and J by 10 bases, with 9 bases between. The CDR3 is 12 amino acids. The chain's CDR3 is CASSLADRDQYF. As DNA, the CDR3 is TGTGCCAGCAGCTTAGCGGACAGAGACCAGTACTTC. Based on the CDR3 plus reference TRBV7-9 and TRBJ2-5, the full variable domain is DTGVSQNPRHKITKRGQNVTFRCDPISEHNRLYWYRQTLGQGPEFLTYFQNEAQLEKSRLLSDRFSAERPKGSFSTLEIQRTEQGDSAMYLCASSLADRDQYFGPGTRLLVL.

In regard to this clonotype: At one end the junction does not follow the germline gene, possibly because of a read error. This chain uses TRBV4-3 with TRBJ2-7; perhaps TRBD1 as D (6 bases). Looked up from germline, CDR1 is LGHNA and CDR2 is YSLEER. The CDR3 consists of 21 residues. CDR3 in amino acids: CASSQDFLYDRTDLNPYEQNF. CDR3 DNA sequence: TGCGCCAGCAGCCAAGATTTCCTTTATGACAGGACCGACCTAAACCCCTACGAGCAGAACTTC.

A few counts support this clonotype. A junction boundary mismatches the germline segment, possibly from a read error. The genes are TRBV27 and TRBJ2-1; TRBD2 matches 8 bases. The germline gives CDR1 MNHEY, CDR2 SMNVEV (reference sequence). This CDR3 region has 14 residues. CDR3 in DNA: TGTGCCAGCAGTTATGGCGGGAGGTACAACGAGCAGTTCTTC. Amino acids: CASSYGGRYNEQFF.

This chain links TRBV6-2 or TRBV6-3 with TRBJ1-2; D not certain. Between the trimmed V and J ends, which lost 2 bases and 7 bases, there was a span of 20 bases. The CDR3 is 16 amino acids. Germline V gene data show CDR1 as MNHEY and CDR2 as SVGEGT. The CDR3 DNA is TGTGCCAGCAGTTACCCCGAGGACCCCACCCATCGTGGCTACACCTTC. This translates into CASSYPEDPTHRGYTF.

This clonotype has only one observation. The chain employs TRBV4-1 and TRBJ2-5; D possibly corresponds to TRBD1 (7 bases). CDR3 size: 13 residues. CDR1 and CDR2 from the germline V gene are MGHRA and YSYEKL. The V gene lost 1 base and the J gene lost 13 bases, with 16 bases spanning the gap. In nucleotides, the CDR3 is TGCGCCAGCAGCCAAGCTACAGGGGACTCATCGTACTTC. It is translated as CASSQATGDSSYF.

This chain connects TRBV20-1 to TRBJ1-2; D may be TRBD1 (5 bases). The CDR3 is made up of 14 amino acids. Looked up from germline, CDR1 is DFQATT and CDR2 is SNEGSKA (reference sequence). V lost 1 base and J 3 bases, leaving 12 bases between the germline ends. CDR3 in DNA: TGCAGTGCTAGAGGGACAACGATCGACTATGGCTACACCTTC. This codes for CSARGTTIDYGYTF.

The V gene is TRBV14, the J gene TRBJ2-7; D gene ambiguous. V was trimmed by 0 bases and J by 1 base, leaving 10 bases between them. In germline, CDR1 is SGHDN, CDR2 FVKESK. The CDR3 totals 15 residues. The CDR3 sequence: CASSQDPARSYEQYF. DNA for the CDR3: TGTGCCAGCAGCCAAGATCCTGCAAGATCCTACGAGCAGTACTTC.

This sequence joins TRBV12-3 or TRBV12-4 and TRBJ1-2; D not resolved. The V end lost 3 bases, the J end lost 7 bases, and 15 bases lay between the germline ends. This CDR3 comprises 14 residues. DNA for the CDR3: TGTGCCAGCAGTTTGAACAGCAGAGAGGCTGGCTACACCTTC. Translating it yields CASSLNSREAGYTF.

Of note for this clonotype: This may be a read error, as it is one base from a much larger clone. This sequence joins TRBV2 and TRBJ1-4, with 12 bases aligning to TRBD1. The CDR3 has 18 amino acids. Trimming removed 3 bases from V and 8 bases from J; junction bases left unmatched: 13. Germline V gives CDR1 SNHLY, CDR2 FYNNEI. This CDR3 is CASSDRDRGQTADEKLFF. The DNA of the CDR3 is TGTGCCAGCAGTGACCGGGACAGGGGGCAAACGGCGGACGAAAAACTGTTTTTT. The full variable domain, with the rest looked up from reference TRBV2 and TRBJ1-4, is EPEVTQTPSHQVTQMGQEVILRCVPISNHLYFYWYRQILGQKVEFLVSFYNNEISEKSEIFDDQFSVERPDGSNFTLKIRSTKLEDSAMYFCASSDRDRGQTADEKLFFGSGTQLSVL.

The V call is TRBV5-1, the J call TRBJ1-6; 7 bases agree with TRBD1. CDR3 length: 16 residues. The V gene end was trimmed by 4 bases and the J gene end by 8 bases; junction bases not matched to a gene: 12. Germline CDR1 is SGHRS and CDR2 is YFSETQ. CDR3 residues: CASSLFPTGSDSPLHF. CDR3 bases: TGCGCCAGCAGCCTTTTCCCGACAGGGAGCGATTCACCCCTCCACTTT.

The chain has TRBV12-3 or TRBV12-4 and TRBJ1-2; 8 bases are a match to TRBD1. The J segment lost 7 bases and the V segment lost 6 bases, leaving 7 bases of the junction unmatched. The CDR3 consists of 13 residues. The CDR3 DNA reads TGTGCCAGCAGCCGGACAGGGCGGGGTGGCTACACCTTC. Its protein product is CASSRTGRGGYTF.

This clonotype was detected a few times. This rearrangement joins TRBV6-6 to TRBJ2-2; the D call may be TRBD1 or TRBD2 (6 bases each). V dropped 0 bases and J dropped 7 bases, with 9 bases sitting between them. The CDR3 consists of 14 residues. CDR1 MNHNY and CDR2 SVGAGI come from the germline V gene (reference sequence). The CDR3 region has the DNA TGTGCCAGCAGTTACTCGGGGGGCGTCGGGGAGCTGTTTTTT. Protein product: CASSYSGGVGELFF.

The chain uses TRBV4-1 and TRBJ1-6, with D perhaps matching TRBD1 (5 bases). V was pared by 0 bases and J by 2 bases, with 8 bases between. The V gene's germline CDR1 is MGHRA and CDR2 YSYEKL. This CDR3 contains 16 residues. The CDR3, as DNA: TGCGCCAGCAGCCAAGAGGGGGTACCCTATAATTCACCCCTCCACTTT. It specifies CASSQEGVPYNSPLHF.

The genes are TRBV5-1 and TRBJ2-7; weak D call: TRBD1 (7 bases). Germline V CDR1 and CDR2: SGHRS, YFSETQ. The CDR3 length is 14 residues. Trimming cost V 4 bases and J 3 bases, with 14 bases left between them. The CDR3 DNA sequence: TGCGCCAGCAGCGTGGCGGGGACAGACTACGAGCAGTACTTC. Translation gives CASSVAGTDYEQYF.

The CDR3, as DNA: TGTGCCAGCAGTTTAACATATTCCGCGGCCCTCCACTTT. Translating it yields CASSLTYSAALHF. The J gene is TRBJ1-6, the V gene TRBV12-3 or TRBV12-4; the D is unclear. V dropped 2 bases and J dropped 14 bases, with 13 bases sitting between them. The CDR3 totals 13 residues.

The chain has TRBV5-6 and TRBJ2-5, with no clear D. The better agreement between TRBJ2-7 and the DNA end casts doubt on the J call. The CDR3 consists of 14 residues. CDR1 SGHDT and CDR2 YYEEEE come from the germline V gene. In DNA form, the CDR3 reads TGTGCCAGCAGCTTGGGTAGTTCCCTCTACGAGCAGTACTTC. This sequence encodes CASSLGSSLYEQYF.

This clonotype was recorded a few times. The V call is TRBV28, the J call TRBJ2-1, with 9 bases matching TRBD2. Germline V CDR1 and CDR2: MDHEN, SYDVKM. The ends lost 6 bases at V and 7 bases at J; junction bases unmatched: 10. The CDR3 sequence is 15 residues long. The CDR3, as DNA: TGTGCCAGCAGGCTACCAACTAGCGGGCCTAATGAGCAGTTCTTC. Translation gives CASRLPTSGPNEQFF.

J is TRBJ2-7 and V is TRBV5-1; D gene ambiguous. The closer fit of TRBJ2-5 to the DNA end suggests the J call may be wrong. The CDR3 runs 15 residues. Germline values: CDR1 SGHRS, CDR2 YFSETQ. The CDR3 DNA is TGCGCCAGCAGGGGCCTTGGTTACAGAGAAGAGACCCAGTACTTC. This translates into CASRGLGYREETQYF.

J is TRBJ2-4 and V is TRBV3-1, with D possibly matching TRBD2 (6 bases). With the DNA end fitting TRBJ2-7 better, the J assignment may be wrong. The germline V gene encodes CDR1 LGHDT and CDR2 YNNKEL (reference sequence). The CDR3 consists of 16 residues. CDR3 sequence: CASSQEGDWTFYEQYF. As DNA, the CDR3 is TGTGCCAGCAGCCAAGAAGGGGACTGGACATTCTACGAGCAGTACTTC.

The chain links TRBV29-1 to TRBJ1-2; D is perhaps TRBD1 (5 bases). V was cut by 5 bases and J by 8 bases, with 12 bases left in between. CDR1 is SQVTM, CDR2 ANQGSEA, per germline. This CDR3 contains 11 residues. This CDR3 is CSVFGGLGYTF. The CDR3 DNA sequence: TGCAGCGTTTTTGGGGGTCTAGGCTACACCTTC. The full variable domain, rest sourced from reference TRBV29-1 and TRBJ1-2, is SAVISQKPSRDICQRGTSLTIQCQVDSQVTMMFWYRQQPGQSLTLIATANQGSEATYESGFVIDKFPISRPNLTFSTLTVSNMSPEDSSIYLCSVFGGLGYTFGSGTRLTVV.